The sample holds many counts of the clone carrying this T cell receptor (beta chain). Its antigen is unidentified. The data originate from a study of CD8 T cells in ankylosing spondylitis. Findings and caveats of the study: Disease-linked clones bore a CD8+ phenotype, appearing relatively rarely in peripheral blood.

CDR1 and CDR2 from the germline V gene are SGHTA and FQGTGA. The V gene lost 2 bases and the J gene lost 1 base, with 5 bases spanning the gap. This CDR3 is built from 13 residues. Each CDR3 protein gets one entry after TCRdb re-called the 5' RACE reads with MiXCR. The profile shows about 250,000 distinct CDR3 sequences, 18% of them singletons. The sequencing sample was made of blood, either unsorted or a sorted T cell fraction (not recorded which). This TCR was sampled from a male donor with ankylosing spondylitis or in good health (not recorded which). The chain combines TRBV7-3 with TRBJ1-1, with unresolved D. DNA of the CDR3: TGTGCCAGCAGCTTAGGCCAGAACACTGAAGCTTTCTTT. Encoded protein: CASSLGQNTEAFF. Filled out from reference TRBV7-3 and TRBJ1-1, the complete variable domain reads GAGVSQTPSNKVTEKGKYVELRCDPISGHTALYWYRQSLGQGPEFLIYFQGTGAADDSGLPNDRFFAVRPEGSVSTLKIQRTERGDSAVYLCASSLGQNTEAFFGQGTRLTVV.